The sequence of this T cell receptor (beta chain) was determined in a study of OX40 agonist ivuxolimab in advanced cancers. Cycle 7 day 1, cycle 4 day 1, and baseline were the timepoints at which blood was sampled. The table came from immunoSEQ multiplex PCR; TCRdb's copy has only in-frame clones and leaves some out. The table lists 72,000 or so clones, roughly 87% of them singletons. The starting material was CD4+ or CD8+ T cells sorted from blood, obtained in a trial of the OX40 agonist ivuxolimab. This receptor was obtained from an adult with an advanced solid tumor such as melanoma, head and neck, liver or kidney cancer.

The CDR3 spells CASSHAWIPYNEQFF. The CDR3 nucleotides read TGCGCCAGCAGTCACGCATGGATACCCTACAATGAGCAGTTCTTC. The chain uses TRBV23-1 and TRBJ2-1; D ambiguous. TRBV23-1 falls under the ORF class, with uncertain function. The CDR3 sequence is 15 residues long. Trimming removed 3 bases at V and 2 bases at J, with 11 bases between.